These 5 T cell receptor beta chains were all obtained from the same sample, sequenced in a study of blood T cell repertoires in COVID-19. Sequencing was performed with immunoSEQ multiplex PCR; in TCRdb, only in-frame clones are kept and a portion is missing. This repertoire shows 200,000 to 300,000 clones, approximately 80% found once; its top ten account for 2% to 2.5%. The sequenced sample consisted of peripheral blood. These receptor sequences come from a man between 40 and 49 years old who had recovered from COVID-19.

This clone was seen only once. The chain is built from TRBV29-1 and TRBJ1-1; no clear D. Germline V CDR1 and CDR2: SQVTM, ANQGSEA. Trimming stripped 7 bases from V and 3 bases from J, with 12 bases between. The CDR3 length is 12 residues. The chain's CDR3 is CSARPQDTEAFF. CDR3 bases: TGCAGCGCTCGACCCCAGGACACTGAAGCTTTCTTT. Full variable domain (rest looked up from reference TRBV29-1 and TRBJ1-1): SAVISQKPSRDICQRGTSLTIQCQVDSQVTMMFWYRQQPGQSLTLIATANQGSEATYESGFVIDKFPISRPNLTFSTLTVSNMSPEDSSIYLCSARPQDTEAFFGQGTRLTVV.

CDR3 in DNA: TGTGCCAGTAGTGAACGGGCGGGAGTCTCCTACGAGCAGTACTTC. This sequence encodes CASSERAGVSYEQYF. The chain joins TRBV19 to TRBJ2-7; 7 nucleotides match TRBD2. V lost 5 bases and J lost 0; bases outside the gene matches: 7. The CDR3 has 15 residues. The germline CDR1 and CDR2 sequences are LNHDA and SQIVND (reference sequence).

The CDR3 here is CASSLGAGYQETQYF. CDR3 nucleotide sequence: TGTGCCAGCAGTTTAGGGGCAGGGTACCAAGAGACCCAGTACTTC. This chain connects TRBV27 to TRBJ2-5; perhaps TRBD1 as D (5 bases). V gave up 2 bases and J gave up 0 bases, with 10 bases separating them. This CDR3 region has 15 residues. CDR1 and CDR2 (germline): MNHEY, SMNVEV (reference sequence).

Written as DNA, the CDR3 is TGTGCCAGCAGTGAGACAGTGGGTGGTTCGGCCCTCCACTTT. This codes for CASSETVGGSALHF. The genes are TRBV6-1 and TRBJ1-6; D perhaps matches TRBD1 (5 bases). The CDR3 is 14 residues long. Trimming stripped 3 bases from V and 14 bases from J, with 17 bases between. In germline, CDR1 is MNHNS, CDR2 SASEGT.

The J gene is TRBJ1-2, the V gene TRBV30; 9 bases align to TRBD1. The length of the CDR3 is 13 residues. The germline V gene has CDR1 GTSNPN and CDR2 SVGIG (reference sequence). V trimming: 4 bases; J trimming: 4 bases; junction bases outside the gene matches: 4. CDR3 protein: CAWIWGQGYGYTF. The CDR3 nucleotides read TGTGCCTGGATTTGGGGACAGGGCTATGGCTACACCTTC.